The next 18 T cell receptor beta chains were all read from a single sample in a study of control samples from healthy donors and cancer patients. The assay was immunoSEQ multiplex PCR, and TCRdb's table has in-frame clones only and misses some. The sample comprises approximately 100,000 clones, more than 70% of which are singletons, and 2% to 2.5% rests with the top ten. The material sequenced was blood. The receptors derive from a woman aged 40 to 50 in good health.

The CDR3 sequence: CASSYFQGGERGYTF. For the CDR3, the DNA is TGTGCCAGCAGTTACTTTCAAGGCGGGGAGCGCGGCTACACCTTC. The chain combines TRBV6-5 with TRBJ1-2; no definite D call. This CDR3 is 15 amino acids long. Germline lookup yields CDR1 MNHEY and CDR2 SVGAGI. V lost 1 base and J lost 8, with 17 bases in between.

This clone was seen a handful of times. CDR3 amino acids: CASSWAPGQGTYGYTF. In DNA, the CDR3 is TGCGCCAGCAGCTGGGCTCCGGGACAGGGGACCTATGGCTACACCTTC. The chain has TRBV5-1 and TRBJ1-2, with 10 bases aligning to TRBD1. Germline lookup yields CDR1 SGHRS and CDR2 YFSETQ. CDR3 length: 16 residues. The V segment lost 3 bases and the J segment 4 bases; nucleotides outside the gene matches: 9.

The V and J genes are TRBV5-6 and TRBJ2-7; D is possibly TRBD2 (6 bases). Trimming removed 2 bases from V and 9 bases from J, with 15 bases in between. From germline, CDR1 is SGHDT and CDR2 YYEEEE. The CDR3 is 13 residues long. The chain's CDR3 is CASSFRRTGGQYF. CDR3 nucleotides: TGTGCCAGCAGCTTCCGGCGGACCGGGGGGCAGTACTTC.

The chain recombines TRBV18 with TRBJ2-4, with D perhaps given as TRBD1 or TRBD2 (6 bases each). This CDR3 spans 14 amino acids. The ends were cut back, 2 bases at V and 10 bases at J, with 15 bases in the middle. Germline V gene sequence: CDR1 KGHSH, CDR2 LQKENI. In nucleotides, the CDR3 is TGTGCCAGCTCACCAGAGGGGGGCCCCCTGATTCAGTACTTC. Amino acids: CASSPEGGPLIQYF.

The chain combines TRBV5-1 with TRBJ2-7; D possibly uses TRBD1 or TRBD2 (6 bases each). The V gene lost 1 base and the J gene lost 0 bases, with 11 bases spanning the gap. This CDR3 contains 15 residues. Germline V lookup: CDR1 SGHRS, CDR2 YFSETQ. CDR3 protein: CASSLYGGSSYEQYF. The CDR3, as DNA: TGCGCCAGCAGCTTGTACGGGGGCTCCTCCTACGAGCAGTACTTC.

This rearrangement joins TRBV5-1 to TRBJ2-2; TRBD1 matches 7 bases. With V trimmed by 5 bases and J by 4 bases, 11 bases remained unmatched. Germline V CDR1 and CDR2: SGHRS, YFSETQ. The CDR3 consists of 16 residues. Here the CDR3 reads CASRPPSTGATGELFF. DNA for the CDR3: TGCGCCAGCAGACCGCCCTCAACAGGGGCCACCGGGGAGCTGTTTTTT.

CDR3 sequence: CSVESPTSTDTQYF. DNA of the CDR3: TGCAGCGTTGAATCCCCAACCAGCACAGATACGCAGTATTTT. The chain combines TRBV29-1 with TRBJ2-3, with D unclear. V was pared by 2 bases and J by 0 bases, with 9 bases between. The CDR3 spans 14 residues. CDR1 and CDR2 from the germline V gene are SQVTM and ANQGSEA.

The V and J genes are TRBV3-1 (or the pseudogene TRBV3-2) and TRBJ1-4, with D possibly TRBD1 on 5 matching bases. CDR3 size: 13 residues. Germline CDR1 LGHDT, CDR2 YNNKEL (reference sequence). V lost 4 bases, J lost 11 bases, and 14 bases lay in between. CDR3 amino acids: CASSPRATDKLFF. The CDR3 nucleotides are TGTGCCAGCAGCCCAAGGGCGACAGACAAACTGTTTTTT.

The chain joins TRBV6-2 or TRBV6-3 to TRBJ2-1; D might be TRBD1 (5 bases). This CDR3 region has 15 residues. CDR1 and CDR2 (germline): MNHEY, SVGEGT. The germline V and J ends were trimmed by 5 bases and 4 bases, with 15 bases remaining between them. For the CDR3, the DNA is TGTGCCAGCAGTATTGACAGACCATTATACAATGAGCAGTTCTTC. Translated: CASSIDRPLYNEQFF.

The chain has TRBV7-2 and TRBJ2-5; D gene uncertain. The V gene's germline CDR1 is SGHTA and CDR2 FQGNSA. The CDR3 covers 12 residues. Trimming cost V 1 base and J 7 bases, with 7 bases left between them. CDR3 loop: CASSLGIWTQYF. In DNA, the CDR3 is TGTGCCAGCAGCTTAGGGATATGGACCCAGTACTTC.

This chain connects TRBV10-3 to TRBJ2-3, with D unclear. V was trimmed by 2 bases and J by 2 bases, leaving 8 bases between them. CDR1 and CDR2 from the germline V gene are ENHRY and SYGVKD. The CDR3 loop spans 14 amino acids. CDR3 in amino acids: CAISEGINTDTQYF. Written as DNA, the CDR3 is TGTGCCATCAGTGAGGGTATTAACACAGATACGCAGTATTTT.

The CDR3 DNA reads TGTGCCAGCAGTGAGCAAGGGGCGGATAATTCACCCCTCCACTTT. It is translated as CASSEQGADNSPLHF. V and J are TRBV6-4 and TRBJ1-6; possibly TRBD1 for D (5 bases). In germline, CDR1 is MRHNA, CDR2 SNTAGT. This CDR3 has 15 amino acids. V was clipped by 3 bases and J by 5 bases, with 11 bases between them.

There are many counts of this clone. The genes are TRBV11-3 and TRBJ1-4; possibly TRBD1 for D (5 bases). Trimming took off 5 bases at V and 4 bases at J, with 14 bases between the two ends. Germline CDR1 and CDR2: SGHNT and YENEEA. The CDR3 extends over 15 amino acids. CDR3 sequence (DNA): TGTGCCAGCAGCCCTCTGGGGGGGGGTAATGAAAAACTGTTTTTT. This sequence encodes CASSPLGGGNEKLFF.

The CDR3 DNA is TGTGCCAGCACCGGACAGGGGATAAACACTGAAGCTTTCTTT. Its translation is CASTGQGINTEAFF. This chain joins TRBV2 and TRBJ1-1; 9 bases agree with TRBD1. This CDR3 has 14 residues. Per the germline V gene, CDR1 is SNHLY and CDR2 is FYNNEI. V was pared by 7 bases and J by 2 bases, with 5 bases of the junction left unmatched.

The CDR3 reads CASSTRWGVRTEAFF. The CDR3 DNA reads as TGTGCCAGCAGCACACGGTGGGGGGTTCGGACTGAAGCTTTCTTT. The chain has TRBV5-8 and TRBJ1-1, with D tentatively TRBD1 (5 bases). V lost 4 bases and J 5 bases, leaving 18 bases between the germline ends. The CDR3 runs 15 residues. Germline values: CDR1 SGHTS, CDR2 YDEGEE.

V usage is TRBV6-2 or TRBV6-3 and J usage is TRBJ2-3; the D gene could be TRBD1 or TRBD2 (5 bases each). CDR1 and CDR2 (germline): MNHEY, SVGEGT. V was pared by 5 bases and J by 2 bases, with 14 bases between. This CDR3 has 15 residues. The CDR3 coding sequence is TGTGCCAGCAGTCCACGGGACGCCTACACAGATACGCAGTATTTT. This codes for CASSPRDAYTDTQYF.

The rearrangement links TRBV19 to TRBJ2-1, with D possibly TRBD2 on 7 matching bases. Trimming removed 3 bases from V and 6 bases from J, with 15 bases in between. The CDR3 is 15 residues long. CDR1 LNHDA and CDR2 SQIVND come from the germline V gene (reference sequence). The CDR3 region has the DNA TGTGCCAGTAGTATTCGGGGGGCCAGAGCCAATGAGCAGTTCTTC. Its translation: CASSIRGARANEQFF.

The V gene is TRBV5-1, the J gene TRBJ1-1; 8 positions agree with TRBD1. Germline CDR1 and CDR2: SGHRS and YFSETQ. V trimming: 0 bases; J trimming: 5 bases; junction bases outside the gene matches: 6. The CDR3 runs 15 residues. The CDR3 DNA reads as TGCGCCAGCAGCTTGGCCGCACAGGGGGGAACTGAAGCTTTCTTT. It yields the protein CASSLAAQGGTEAFF.